This T cell receptor (beta chain) comes out of a study of T cell repertoires and Cas9 in healthy adults. Study in general: SpCas9-reactive CD4 and CD8 T cells were characterized for potency, cytotoxicity and lineage.

Remarks on this clone: As yet, its antigen is unknown.

This CDR3 contains 13 residues. V trimming: 5 bases; J trimming: 2 bases; junction bases outside the gene matches: 2. Germline V gene sequence: CDR1 SEHNR, CDR2 FQNEAQ (reference sequence). Study-wide points: Reportedly, SpCas9-reactive effector T cell proliferation and function were mitigated by SpCas9-reactive Tregs in vitro.

Produced via immunoSEQ multiplex PCR; TCRdb's table is partial and in-frame only. This sample has tens of thousands of clones; 90% occur once, and the top ten carry approximately 0.7%. The sample comprised CD4+ effector T cells (CD127+, CD25-, CD137-, CD154-) from PBMCs; culture status not recorded. V and J are TRBV7-9 and TRBJ1-2; TRBD1 matches 7 bases. This receptor was obtained from a human donor in good health. CDR3 protein: CASSPGQNYGYTF. CDR3 DNA sequence: TGTGCCAGCAGCCCGGGACAGAACTATGGCTACACCTTC. The complete variable domain, with remaining parts taken from reference TRBV7-9 and TRBJ1-2, reads DTGVSQNPRHKITKRGQNVTFRCDPISEHNRLYWYRQTLGQGPEFLTYFQNEAQLEKSRLLSDRFSAERPKGSFSTLEIQRTEQGDSAMYLCASSPGQNYGYTFGSGTRLTVV.